This TCR beta chain is from a study of T cell clonality in common variable immunodeficiency. This clone was seen ten or more times. The antigen is undetermined. The read terminates 3 residues ahead of where the CDR3 ends, so the germline J gene completes it. CVID meant reduced serum IgG, IgA and/or IgM plus specific antibody deficiency. Most patients and controls had Caucasian heritage. CVID and control samples used equivalent genomic DNA input. Produced via immunoSEQ multiplex PCR; TCRdb's table is partial and in-frame only. Captured here are about 20,000 clones, none seen once; the top ten comprise approximately 2.6%. The J segment lost 7 bases and the V segment lost 2 bases, leaving 5 bases of the junction unmatched. Germline assignment: CDR1 MRHNA and CDR2 SNTAGT. The CDR3 length is 15 residues. Study-wide results and limits: Fewer deletions and N-nucleotide insertions were reportedly seen in common variable immunodeficiency TCR beta sequences.

This chain uses TRBV6-4 with TRBJ1-6, with TRBD1 matching 7 bases. The sequence was obtained from a human donor with common variable immunodeficiency. Source material: peripheral blood mononuclear cells. The DNA read from the CDR3 is TGTGCCAGCAGTGACAGCCAGGGGGACAATTCACCC. Its translation: CASSDSQGDNSP. The full CDR3 is CASSDSQGDNSPLHF.